Listed below are T cell receptor beta chains from one sample, sequenced in a study of early T cells in non-severe SARS-CoV-2 infection. Via MiXCR, TCRdb re-called the 5' RACE reads, giving one row per CDR3 protein. The sample has roughly 68,000 distinct CDR3 sequences, roughly 5% seen once. What was sequenced was whole blood. These receptors were taken from an adult who was a healthcare worker with PCR-confirmed SARS-CoV-2 infection or an uninfected control (not recorded which). Both conserved end residues are part of each CDR3. A D gene is named only where the DNA matches it firmly. Rows may omit the clone size; those that give it use once, few, many or a size class.

length	size	D	V	J	CDR3	DNA
15	.	TRBD2	TRBV5-4	TRBJ2-4	CASSLAGSGRDIQYF	TGTGCCAGCAGCTTGGCGGGTAGCGGGAGGGACATTCAGTACTTC
15	.	.	TRBV9	TRBJ2-1	CASSTRDSTYNEQFF	TGTGCCAGCAGCACCCGGGACTCGACCTACAATGAGCAGTTCTTC
14	many	.	TRBV7-2	TRBJ1-1	CASSLLQGGTEAFF	TGTGCCAGCAGCTTACTCCAGGGCGGCACTGAAGCTTTCTTT
15	.	TRBD2	TRBV7-9	TRBJ2-1	CASSSRTSDYNEQFF	TGTGCCAGCAGCTCCAGGACTAGCGACTACAATGAGCAGTTCTTC
14	.	.	TRBV5-1	TRBJ2-2	CASSPVASTGELFF	TGCGCCAGCAGCCCCGTTGCTTCCACCGGGGAGCTGTTTTTT
17	many	TRBD1	TRBV11-2	TRBJ2-2	CASSLATGGRYTGELFF	TGTGCCAGCAGCTTAGCCACAGGGGGCCGGTACACCGGGGAGCTGTTTTTT
13	many	TRBD1	TRBV18	TRBJ2-7	CASSQTGSHEQYF	TGTGCCAGCTCACAGACAGGGAGCCACGAGCAGTACTTC
15	many	.	TRBV10-3	TRBJ1-5	CAISEVQGYNQPQHF	TGTGCCATCAGTGAGGTCCAGGGCTACAATCAGCCCCAGCATTTT
16	many	TRBD2	TRBV5-4	TRBJ2-1	CASSLVVAGGSNEQFF	TGTGCCAGCAGCTTGGTAGTAGCGGGGGGCTCCAATGAGCAGTTCTTC
18	.	TRBD1	TRBV7-2	TRBJ2-4	CASKPGTGGEGAKNIQYF	TGTGCCAGCAAACCCGGGACAGGGGGGGAAGGAGCCAAAAACATTCAGTACTTC
14	many	TRBD2	TRBV7-9	TRBJ2-1	CAMVAGPIGDEQFF	TGTGCCATGGTAGCGGGTCCTATTGGGGATGAGCAGTTCTTC
13	many	.	TRBV5-1	TRBJ1-2	CASSPGRNYGYTF	TGCGCCAGCAGCCCGGGACGGAACTATGGCTACACCTTC
13	many	.	TRBV11-2	TRBJ1-2	CASSLVFGLGYTF	TGTGCCAGCAGCTTAGTGTTTGGTTTGGGCTACACCTTC
14	many	.	TRBV2	TRBJ2-4	CASSEYGNSKYLYF	TGTGCCAGCAGTGAATATGGGAACTCTAAGTATCTGTACTTC
13	.	.	TRBV15	TRBJ1-5	CATRAGLNQPQHF	TGTGCCACCCGGGCGGGTCTCAATCAGCCCCAGCATTTT
15	.	.	TRBV12-3/TRBV12-4	TRBJ2-2	CASSLDRSNTGELFF	TGTGCCAGCAGTTTAGACAGGTCCAACACCGGGGAGCTGTTTTTT
17	few	TRBD2	TRBV9	TRBJ2-3	CASSVAGLADHPDTQYF	TGTGCCAGCAGCGTAGCGGGACTAGCTGACCACCCGGATACGCAGTATTTT
14	.	.	TRBV3-1	TRBJ1-1	CASSQGMSYTEAFF	TGTGCCAGCAGCCAAGGAATGTCGTACACTGAAGCTTTCTTT
14	many	.	TRBV7-9	TRBJ1-5	CASSLENENQPQHF	TGTGCCAGCAGCTTAGAAAACGAAAATCAGCCCCAGCATTTT
14	few	TRBD2	TRBV20-1	TRBJ2-1	CSAPGTSFDNEQFF	TGCAGTGCTCCCGGGACTAGTTTTGACAATGAGCAGTTCTTC
14	few	TRBD1	TRBV7-2	TRBJ1-2	CASRSLTGVVGYTF	TGTGCCAGCAGATCTCTGACAGGGGTTGTTGGCTACACCTTC
15	few	.	TRBV13	TRBJ1-1	CASSSYRDAGTEAFF	TGTGCCAGCAGCTCCTACAGGGACGCGGGAACTGAAGCTTTCTTT
13	.	.	TRBV2	TRBJ1-6	CASSVMGKSPLHF	TGTGCCAGCAGTGTTATGGGGAAGTCTCCCCTCCACTTT
16	many	TRBD2	TRBV10-3	TRBJ2-7	CAISGPRPSGSHEQYF	TGTGCCATCAGTGGCCCTCGGCCTAGCGGGAGCCACGAGCAGTACTTC
13	many	TRBD1	TRBV7-6	TRBJ2-1	CASSSRTGEEQFF	TGTGCCAGCAGCAGCCGGACAGGGGAAGAGCAGTTCTTC
14	many	TRBD2	TRBV6-2/TRBV6-3	TRBJ2-5	CASSRRAGGETQYF	TGTGCCAGCAGTCGCCGAGCGGGAGGTGAGACCCAGTACTTC
15	many	.	TRBV10-3	TRBJ2-1	CAISEVEKTYNEQFF	TGTGCCATCAGTGAGGTGGAAAAGACCTACAATGAGCAGTTCTTC
15	many	TRBD1	TRBV4-1	TRBJ2-1	CASSQPTGPRNEQFF	TGCGCCAGCAGCCAACCGACAGGGCCCCGCAATGAGCAGTTCTTC
14	few	.	TRBV29-1	TRBJ1-1	CSVLGQPGNTEAFF	TGCAGCGTTTTAGGACAGCCAGGGAACACTGAAGCTTTCTTT
13	once	.	TRBV18	TRBJ2-2	CASSGSNTGELFF	TGTGCCAGCTCCGGCAGCAACACCGGGGAGCTGTTTTTT
14	many	.	TRBV20-1	TRBJ2-1	CSATGQNTYNEQFF	TGCAGTGCTACCGGACAGAACACCTACAATGAGCAGTTCTTC
14	few	.	TRBV7-2	TRBJ1-1	CASSPDSLNTEAFF	TGTGCCAGCAGCCCCGACAGTCTGAACACTGAAGCTTTCTTT
13	many	TRBD2	TRBV4-3	TRBJ2-2	CASSPTSAGELFF	TGCGCCAGCAGCCCGACTAGCGCCGGGGAGCTGTTTTTT
16	many	TRBD1	TRBV7-2	TRBJ1-3	CASSESQGASGNTIYF	TGTGCCAGCAGCGAGTCACAGGGGGCCTCTGGAAACACCATATATTTT
16	many	.	TRBV30	TRBJ1-4	CAWSPGIFSTNEKLFF	TGTGCCTGGAGTCCCGGGATTTTCTCAACTAATGAAAAACTGTTTTTT
14	few	TRBD2	TRBV20-1	TRBJ2-7	CSAPSTSGGDEQYF	TGCAGTGCTCCCTCGACTAGCGGGGGCGACGAGCAGTACTTC
14	many	TRBD2	TRBV6-5	TRBJ2-3	CASRTSGGEDTQYF	TGTGCCAGCAGGACTAGCGGGGGGGAGGATACGCAGTATTTT
12	many	.	TRBV20-1	TRBJ1-1	CSARPDMTWAFF	TGCAGTGCTAGACCTGACATGACTTGGGCTTTCTTT
14	many	TRBD1	TRBV25-1	TRBJ2-7	CASRRGQGAYEQYF	TGTGCCAGCAGGAGGGGACAGGGGGCCTACGAGCAGTACTTC
12	few	TRBD1	TRBV29-1	TRBJ2-5	CSVGQGAGTQYF	TGCAGCGTTGGACAGGGGGCCGGGACCCAGTACTTC
15	.	TRBD1	TRBV5-4	TRBJ1-5	CASSLDRGRHQPQHF	TGTGCCAGCAGCTTGGACAGGGGGCGACATCAGCCCCAGCATTTT
14	many	TRBD2	TRBV6-1	TRBJ2-1	CASKPSGRANEQFF	TGTGCCAGCAAACCTAGCGGGAGGGCCAATGAGCAGTTCTTC
16	many	TRBD2	TRBV29-1	TRBJ2-3	CSVAGTSGRGPDTQYF	TGCAGCGTAGCCGGGACTAGCGGGAGGGGACCAGATACGCAGTATTTT
14	few	.	TRBV7-2	TRBJ2-3	CASSPDGVADTQYF	TGTGCCAGCAGCCCCGACGGGGTAGCAGATACGCAGTATTTT
15	many	.	TRBV20-1	TRBJ2-7	CSARDRNRNSYEQYF	TGCAGTGCTAGAGATCGGAACAGAAACTCCTACGAGCAGTACTTC
14	few	.	TRBV7-9	TRBJ2-5	CASSLASGRETQYF	TGTGCCAGCAGCTTAGCGTCTGGGAGAGAGACCCAGTACTTC
14	few	.	TRBV5-1	TRBJ2-3	CASSLDSGADTQYF	TGCGCCAGCAGCTTGGATTCGGGGGCGGATACGCAGTATTTT
16	many	TRBD2	TRBV6-6	TRBJ2-2	CASSYNGLANTGELFF	TGTGCCAGCAGTTACAACGGACTAGCGAACACCGGGGAGCTGTTTTTT
14	many	TRBD1	TRBV11-2	TRBJ2-7	CASSLEAQGAEQYF	TGTGCCAGCAGCTTAGAGGCACAGGGGGCTGAGCAGTACTTC
16	many	.	TRBV3-1	TRBJ1-4	CASSQYNKGSREKLFF	TGTGCCAGCAGCCAATATAACAAGGGATCGCGTGAAAAACTGTTTTTT
16	.	.	TRBV5-6	TRBJ1-1	CASSLYAGVGSTEAFF	TGTGCCAGCAGCTTGTACGCAGGGGTGGGGAGCACTGAAGCTTTCTTT